The sequence of this TCR beta chain was determined in a study of shared clonotypes between healthy human individuals. This clone came up a few times. Per the germline V gene, CDR1 is SGHDT and CDR2 is YYEEEE. This CDR3 region has 16 residues. V was cut by 0 bases and J by 0 bases, with 13 bases left in between. The method was immunoSEQ multiplex PCR; TCRdb's version includes in-frame clones alone and lacks a portion of them. The sample shows about 1 million clones, 75% of them seen only once. This chain uses TRBV5-6 with TRBJ2-7; the D gene is possibly TRBD1 (5 bases). The clonotype was recovered from a man between 18 and 29 years old in good health. Sequenced input: memory CD4+ T cells sorted from blood. Subset here: CD45RA-negative fraction. For the CDR3, the DNA is TGTGCCAGCAGCTTGGCCTGGGGCTCAAGCTCCTACGAGCAGTACTTC. Its translation is CASSLAWGSSSYEQYF.